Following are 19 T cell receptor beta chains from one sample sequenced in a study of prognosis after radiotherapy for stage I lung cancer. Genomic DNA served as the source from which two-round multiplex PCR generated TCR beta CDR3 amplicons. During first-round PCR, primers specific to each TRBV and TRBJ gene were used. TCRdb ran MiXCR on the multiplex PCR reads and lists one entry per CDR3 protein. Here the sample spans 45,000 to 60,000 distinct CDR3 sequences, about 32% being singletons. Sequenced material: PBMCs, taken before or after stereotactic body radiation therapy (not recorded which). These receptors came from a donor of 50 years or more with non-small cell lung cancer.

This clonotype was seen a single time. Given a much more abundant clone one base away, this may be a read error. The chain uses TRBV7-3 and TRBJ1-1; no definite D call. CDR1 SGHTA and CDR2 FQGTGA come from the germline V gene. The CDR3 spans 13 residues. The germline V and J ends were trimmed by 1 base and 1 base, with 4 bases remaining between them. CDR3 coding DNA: TGTGCCAGCAGCTTAATGGGGAACACTGAAGCTTTCTTT. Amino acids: CASSLMGNTEAFF.

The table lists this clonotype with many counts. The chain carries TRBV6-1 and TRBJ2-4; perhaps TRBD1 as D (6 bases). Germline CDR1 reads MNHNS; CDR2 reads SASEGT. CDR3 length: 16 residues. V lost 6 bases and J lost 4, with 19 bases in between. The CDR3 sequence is CASRSHTGKIKNIQYF. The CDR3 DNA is TGTGCCAGCAGGTCTCATACAGGGAAAATTAAAAACATTCAGTACTTC.

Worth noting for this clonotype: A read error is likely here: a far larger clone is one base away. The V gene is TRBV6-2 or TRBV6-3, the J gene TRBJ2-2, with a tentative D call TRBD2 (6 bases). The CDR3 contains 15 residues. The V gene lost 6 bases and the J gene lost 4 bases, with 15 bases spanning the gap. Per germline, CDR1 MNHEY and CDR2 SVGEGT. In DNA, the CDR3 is TGTGCCAGCAGGTTGCGGGGAAGGGGCACCGGGGAGCTGTTTTTT. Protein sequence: CASRLRGRGTGELFF.

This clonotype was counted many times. The CDR3 region has the DNA TGCGCCAGCAGCCAAGAGGGGAGGAGCACAGATACGCAGTATTTT. Translating gives CASSQEGRSTDTQYF. The chain employs TRBV4-3 and TRBJ2-3, with D possibly matching TRBD2 (6 bases). Trimming cost V 0 bases and J 0 bases, with 7 bases left between them. Per germline, CDR1 LGHNA and CDR2 YSLEER. The CDR3 has 15 residues.

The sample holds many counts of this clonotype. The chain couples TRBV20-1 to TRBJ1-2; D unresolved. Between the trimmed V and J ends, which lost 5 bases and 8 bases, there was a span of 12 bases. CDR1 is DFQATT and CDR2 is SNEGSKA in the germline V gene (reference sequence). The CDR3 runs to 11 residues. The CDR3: CSAPVYRGYTF. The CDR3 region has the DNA TGCAGTGCTCCCGTCTACCGGGGCTACACCTTC.

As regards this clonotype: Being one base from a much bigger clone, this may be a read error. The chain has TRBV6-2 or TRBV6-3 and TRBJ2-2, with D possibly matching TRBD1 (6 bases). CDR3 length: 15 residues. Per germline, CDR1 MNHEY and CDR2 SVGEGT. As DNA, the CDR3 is TGTGCCAGCAATCCCGGGACATTTAACACCGGGGATCTGTTTTTT. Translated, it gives CASNPGTFNTGDLFF.

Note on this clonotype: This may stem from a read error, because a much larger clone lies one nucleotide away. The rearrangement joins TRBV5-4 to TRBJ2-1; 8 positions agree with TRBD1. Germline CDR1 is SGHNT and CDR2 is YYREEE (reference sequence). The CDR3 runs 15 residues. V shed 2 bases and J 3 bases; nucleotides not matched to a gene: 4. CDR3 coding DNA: TGTGCCAGCAGCTTAGGACAGGGCGTCTACAATGAGCAGTTCTTC. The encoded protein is CASSLGQGVYNEQFF.

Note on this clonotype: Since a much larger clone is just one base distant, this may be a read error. The CDR3 spells CSAIDGLGGAFF. The CDR3, as DNA: TGCAGTGCTATAGATGGTTTGGGGGGAGCTTTCTTT. The chain uses TRBV20-1 and TRBJ1-1, with D possibly matching TRBD1 (5 bases). V was pared by 4 bases and J by 10 bases, with 16 bases between. Germline CDR1 and CDR2: DFQATT and SNEGSKA (reference sequence). The CDR3 is 12 amino acids.

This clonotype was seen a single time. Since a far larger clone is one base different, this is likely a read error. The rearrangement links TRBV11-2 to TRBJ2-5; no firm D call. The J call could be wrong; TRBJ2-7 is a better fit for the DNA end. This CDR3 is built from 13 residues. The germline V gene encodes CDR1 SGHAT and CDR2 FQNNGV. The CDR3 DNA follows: TGTGCCAGCAGCTTTCCCCTGTCCTACGAGCAGTACTTC. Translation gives CASSFPLSYEQYF.

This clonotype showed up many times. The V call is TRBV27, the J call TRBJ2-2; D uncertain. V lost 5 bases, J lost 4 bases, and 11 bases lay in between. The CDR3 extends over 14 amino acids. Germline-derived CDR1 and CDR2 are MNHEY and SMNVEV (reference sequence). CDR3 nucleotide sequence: TGTGCCAGCAGTGAGGTCCTATTCACCGGGGAGCTGTTTTTT. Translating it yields CASSEVLFTGELFF.

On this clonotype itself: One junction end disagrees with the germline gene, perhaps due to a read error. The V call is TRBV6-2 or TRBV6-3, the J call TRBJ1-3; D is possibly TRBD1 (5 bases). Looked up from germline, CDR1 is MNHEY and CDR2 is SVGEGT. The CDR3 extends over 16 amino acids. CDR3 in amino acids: CAISYSSQGPGNTIYF. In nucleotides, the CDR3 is TGTGCCATCAGTTACTCAAGCCAGGGCCCTGGAAACACCATATATTTT.

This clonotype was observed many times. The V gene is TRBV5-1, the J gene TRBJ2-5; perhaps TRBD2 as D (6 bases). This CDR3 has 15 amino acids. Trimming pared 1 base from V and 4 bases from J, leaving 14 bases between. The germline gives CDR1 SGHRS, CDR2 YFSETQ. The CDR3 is CASSLMSGVAETQYF. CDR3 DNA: TGCGCCAGCAGCTTGATGTCGGGGGTCGCAGAGACCCAGTACTTC.

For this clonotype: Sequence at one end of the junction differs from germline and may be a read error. This CDR3 is CAWSDLETQYF. CDR3 in DNA: TGTGCCTGGAGTGACCTAGAGACACAGTACTTC. The genes are TRBV30 and TRBJ2-5; D is undetermined. The CDR3 covers 11 residues. Germline CDR1 reads GTSNPN; CDR2 reads SVGIG (reference sequence).

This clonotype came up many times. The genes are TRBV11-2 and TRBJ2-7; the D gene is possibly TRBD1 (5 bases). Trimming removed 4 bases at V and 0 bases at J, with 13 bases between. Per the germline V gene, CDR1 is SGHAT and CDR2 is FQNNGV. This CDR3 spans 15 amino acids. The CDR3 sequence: CASSYSWGSSYEQYF. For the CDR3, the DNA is TGTGCCAGCAGCTACTCATGGGGCAGCTCCTACGAGCAGTACTTC.

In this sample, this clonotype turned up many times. In nucleotides, the CDR3 is TGTGCCAGCAGCCGTGGACCCGGGACAGGGGCGTCCGGGGAGCTGTTTTTT. Protein: CASSRGPGTGASGELFF. This chain connects TRBV9 to TRBJ2-2, with 10 bases that match TRBD1. The CDR3 is made up of 17 amino acids. The germline gives CDR1 SGDLS, CDR2 YYNGEE. J gave up 6 bases and V 4 bases, and 12 bases lay outside the gene matches.

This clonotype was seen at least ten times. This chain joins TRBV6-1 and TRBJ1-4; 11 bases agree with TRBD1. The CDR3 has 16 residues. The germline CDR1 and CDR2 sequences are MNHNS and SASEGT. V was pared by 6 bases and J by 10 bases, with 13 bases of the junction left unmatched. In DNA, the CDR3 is TGTGCCAGCAGCCTGGGACAGGGGGGCTTTGGAGCAAAACTGTTTTTT. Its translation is CASSLGQGGFGAKLFF.

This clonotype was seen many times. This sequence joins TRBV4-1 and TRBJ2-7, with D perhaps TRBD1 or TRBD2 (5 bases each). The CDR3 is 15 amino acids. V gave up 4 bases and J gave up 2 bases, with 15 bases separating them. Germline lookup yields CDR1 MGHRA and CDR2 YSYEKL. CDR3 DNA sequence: TGCGCCAGCAGCCCGACCGGGACGTACACCTACGAGCAGTACTTC. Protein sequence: CASSPTGTYTYEQYF.

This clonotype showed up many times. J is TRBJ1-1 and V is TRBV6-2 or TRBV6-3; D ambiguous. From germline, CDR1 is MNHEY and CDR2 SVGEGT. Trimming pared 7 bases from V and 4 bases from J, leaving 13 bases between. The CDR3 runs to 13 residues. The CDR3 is CASTKGGITEAFF. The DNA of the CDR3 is TGTGCCAGCACCAAGGGTGGTATCACTGAAGCTTTCTTT.

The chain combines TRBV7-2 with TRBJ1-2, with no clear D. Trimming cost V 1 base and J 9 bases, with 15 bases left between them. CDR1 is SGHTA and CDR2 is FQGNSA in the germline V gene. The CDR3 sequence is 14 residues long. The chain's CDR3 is CASSLDVSPCCYTF. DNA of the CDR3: TGTGCCAGCAGCTTAGATGTCTCCCCCTGCTGCTACACCTTC.